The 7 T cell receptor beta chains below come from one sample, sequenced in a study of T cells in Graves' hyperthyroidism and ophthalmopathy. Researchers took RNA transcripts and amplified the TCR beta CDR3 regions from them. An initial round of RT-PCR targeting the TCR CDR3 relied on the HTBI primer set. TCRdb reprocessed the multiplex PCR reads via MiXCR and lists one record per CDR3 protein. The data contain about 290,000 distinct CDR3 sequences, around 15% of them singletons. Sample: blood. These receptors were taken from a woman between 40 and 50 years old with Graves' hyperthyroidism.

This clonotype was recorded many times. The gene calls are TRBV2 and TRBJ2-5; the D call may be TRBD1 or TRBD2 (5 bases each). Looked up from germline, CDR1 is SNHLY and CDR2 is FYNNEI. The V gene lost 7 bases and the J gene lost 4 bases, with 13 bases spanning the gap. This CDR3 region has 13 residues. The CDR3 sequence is CASIRDPTETQYF. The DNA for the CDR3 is TGTGCCAGCATACGGGACCCGACAGAGACCCAGTACTTC.

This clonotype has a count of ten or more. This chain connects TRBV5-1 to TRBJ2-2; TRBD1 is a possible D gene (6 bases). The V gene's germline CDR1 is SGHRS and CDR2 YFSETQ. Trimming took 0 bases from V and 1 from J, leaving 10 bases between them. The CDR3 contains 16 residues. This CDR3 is CASSLGSGQNTGELFF. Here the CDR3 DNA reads TGCGCCAGCAGCTTGGGGTCGGGACAGAACACCGGGGAGCTGTTTTTT.

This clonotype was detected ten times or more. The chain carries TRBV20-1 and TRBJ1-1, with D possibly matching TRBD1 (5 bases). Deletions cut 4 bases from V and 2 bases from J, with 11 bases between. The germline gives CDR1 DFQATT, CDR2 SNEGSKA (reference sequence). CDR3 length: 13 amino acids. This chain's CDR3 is CSATLDSNTEAFF. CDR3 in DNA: TGCAGTGCTACTTTAGACAGCAACACTGAAGCTTTCTTT.

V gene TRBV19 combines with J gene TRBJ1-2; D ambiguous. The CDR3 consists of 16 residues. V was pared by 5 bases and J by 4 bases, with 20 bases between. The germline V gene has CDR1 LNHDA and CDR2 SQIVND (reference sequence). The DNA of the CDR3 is TGTGCCAGTAGTCGTCTCCCAACAGACGGTCCCTATGGCTACACCTTC. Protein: CASSRLPTDGPYGYTF. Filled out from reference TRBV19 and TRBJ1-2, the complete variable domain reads DGGITQSPKYLFRKEGQNVTLSCEQNLNHDAMYWYRQDPGQGLRLIYYSQIVNDFQKGDIAEGYSVSREKKESFPLTVTSAQKNPTAFYLCASSRLPTDGPYGYTFGSGTRLTVV.

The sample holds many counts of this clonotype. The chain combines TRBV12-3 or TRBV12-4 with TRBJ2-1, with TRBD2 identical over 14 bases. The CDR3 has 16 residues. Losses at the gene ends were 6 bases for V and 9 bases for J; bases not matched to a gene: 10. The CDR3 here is CASRWVTSGRVGEQFF. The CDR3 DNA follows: TGTGCCAGCAGATGGGTGACTAGCGGGAGGGTAGGTGAGCAGTTCTTC.

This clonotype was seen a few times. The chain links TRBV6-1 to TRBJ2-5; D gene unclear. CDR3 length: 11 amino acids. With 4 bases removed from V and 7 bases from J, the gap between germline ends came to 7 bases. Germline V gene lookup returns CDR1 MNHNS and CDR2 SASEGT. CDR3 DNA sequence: TGTGCCAGCAGTGTATACGGGACCCAGTACTTC. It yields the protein CASSVYGTQYF.

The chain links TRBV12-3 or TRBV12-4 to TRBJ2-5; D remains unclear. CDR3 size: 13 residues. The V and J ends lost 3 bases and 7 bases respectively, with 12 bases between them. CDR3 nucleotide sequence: TGTGCCAGCAGTTTCAAGCAAGTCGGGACCCAGTACTTC. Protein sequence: CASSFKQVGTQYF.